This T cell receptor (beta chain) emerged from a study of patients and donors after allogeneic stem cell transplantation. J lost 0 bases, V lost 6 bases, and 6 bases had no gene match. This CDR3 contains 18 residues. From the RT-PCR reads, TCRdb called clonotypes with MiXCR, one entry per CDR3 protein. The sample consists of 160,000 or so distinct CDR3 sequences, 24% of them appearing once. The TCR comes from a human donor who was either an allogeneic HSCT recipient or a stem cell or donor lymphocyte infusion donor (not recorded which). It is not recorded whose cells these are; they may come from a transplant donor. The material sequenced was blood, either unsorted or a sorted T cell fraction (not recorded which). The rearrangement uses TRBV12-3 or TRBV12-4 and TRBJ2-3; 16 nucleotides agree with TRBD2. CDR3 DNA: TGTGCCAGCAGACCGGGACTAGCGGGAGGGGCTAGCACAGATACGCAGTATTTT. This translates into CASRPGLAGGASTDTQYF.